This T cell receptor (beta chain) appears in the sequencing data of a study of cytomegalovirus exposure and HLA in healthy donors. General observations from the study: The classifier was said to identify cytomegalovirus status with high specificity and sensitivity. Cytomegalovirus association was assigned to some 160 TCR beta chains.

The CDR3 has 13 amino acids. V was cut by 5 bases and J by 9 bases, with 14 bases left in between. The germline gives CDR1 MDHEN, CDR2 SYDVKM. Points on this clone: What it binds is not known.

Only in-frame clones appear in the TCRdb table, and some are missing; sequencing was by immunoSEQ multiplex PCR. The top ten hold 0.67% of the sample, which has about 110,000 clones, around 95% seen once. The sequencing input was PBMCs. This clonotype originated in a woman aged 18-29 years in good health and CMV-seronegative. J is TRBJ2-4 and V is TRBV28; tentatively, D is TRBD1 (5 bases). The CDR3 sequence is CASSPPPRGIQYF. The CDR3, as DNA: TGTGCCAGCAGTCCACCTCCAAGGGGCATTCAGTACTTC.